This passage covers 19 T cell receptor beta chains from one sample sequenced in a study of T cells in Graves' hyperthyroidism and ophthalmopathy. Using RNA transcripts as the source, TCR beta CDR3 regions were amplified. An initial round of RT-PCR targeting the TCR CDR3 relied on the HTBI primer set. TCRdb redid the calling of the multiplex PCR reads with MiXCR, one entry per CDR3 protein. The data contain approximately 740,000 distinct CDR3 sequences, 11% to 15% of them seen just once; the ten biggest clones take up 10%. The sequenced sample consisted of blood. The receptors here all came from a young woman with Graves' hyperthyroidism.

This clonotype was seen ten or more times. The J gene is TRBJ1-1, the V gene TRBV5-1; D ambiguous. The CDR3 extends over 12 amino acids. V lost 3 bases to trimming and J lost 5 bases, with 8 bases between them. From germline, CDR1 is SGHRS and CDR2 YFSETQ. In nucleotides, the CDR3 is TGCGCCAGCAGCTCGACGGGGACTGAAGCTTTCTTT. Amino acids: CASSSTGTEAFF.

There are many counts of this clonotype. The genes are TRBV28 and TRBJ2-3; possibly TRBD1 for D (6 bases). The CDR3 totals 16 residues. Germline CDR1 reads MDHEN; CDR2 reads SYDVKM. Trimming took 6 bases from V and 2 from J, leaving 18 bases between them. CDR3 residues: CASSPHSTGITDTQYF. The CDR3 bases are TGTGCCAGCAGCCCTCATAGCACAGGGATCACAGATACGCAGTATTTT. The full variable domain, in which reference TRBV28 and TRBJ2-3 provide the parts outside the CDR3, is DVKVTQSSRYLVKRTGEKVFLECVQDMDHENMFWYRQDPGLGLRLIYFSYDVKMKEKGDIPEGYSVSREKKERFSLILESASTNQTSMYLCASSPHSTGITDTQYFGPGTRLTVL.

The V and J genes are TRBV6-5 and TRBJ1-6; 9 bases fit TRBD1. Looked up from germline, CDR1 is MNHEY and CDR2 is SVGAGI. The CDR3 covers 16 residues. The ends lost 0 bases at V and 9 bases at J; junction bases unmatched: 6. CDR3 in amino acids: CASSYSGTGKGSPLHF. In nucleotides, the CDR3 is TGTGCCAGCAGTTACTCGGGGACAGGGAAAGGTTCACCCCTCCACTTT.

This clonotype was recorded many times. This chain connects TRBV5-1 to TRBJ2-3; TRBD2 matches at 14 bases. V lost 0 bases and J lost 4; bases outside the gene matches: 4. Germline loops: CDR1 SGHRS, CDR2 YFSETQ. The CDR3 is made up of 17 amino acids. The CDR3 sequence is CASSLGGTSGSPDTQYF. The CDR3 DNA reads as TGCGCCAGCAGCTTGGGAGGGACTAGCGGGAGCCCAGATACGCAGTATTTT.

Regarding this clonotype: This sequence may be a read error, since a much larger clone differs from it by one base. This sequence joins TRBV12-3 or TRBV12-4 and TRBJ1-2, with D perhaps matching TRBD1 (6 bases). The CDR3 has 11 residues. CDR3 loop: CASMGANGHTF. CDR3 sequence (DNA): TGTGCCAGCATGGGGGCGAATGGCCACACCTTC.

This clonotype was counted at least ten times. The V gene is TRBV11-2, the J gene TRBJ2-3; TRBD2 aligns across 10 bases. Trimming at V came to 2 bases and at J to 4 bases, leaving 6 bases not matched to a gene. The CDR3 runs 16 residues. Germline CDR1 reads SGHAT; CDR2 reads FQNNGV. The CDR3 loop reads CASSLLSGRAPDTQYF. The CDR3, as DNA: TGTGCCAGCAGCTTACTCAGCGGGAGGGCCCCAGATACGCAGTATTTT.

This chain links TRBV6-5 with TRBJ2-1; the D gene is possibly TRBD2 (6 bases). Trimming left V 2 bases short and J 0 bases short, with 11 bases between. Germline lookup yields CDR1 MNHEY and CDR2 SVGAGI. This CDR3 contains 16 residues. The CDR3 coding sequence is TGTGCCAGCAGTTACCGGGCGGGGAGCTCCTACAATGAGCAGTTCTTC. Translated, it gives CASSYRAGSSYNEQFF.

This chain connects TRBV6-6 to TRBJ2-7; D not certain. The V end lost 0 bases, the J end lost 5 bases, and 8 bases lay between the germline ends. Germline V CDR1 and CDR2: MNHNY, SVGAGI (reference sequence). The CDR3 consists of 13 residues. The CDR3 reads CASSYSFKNEQYF. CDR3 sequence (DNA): TGTGCCAGCAGTTACTCGTTTAAGAACGAGCAGTACTTC.

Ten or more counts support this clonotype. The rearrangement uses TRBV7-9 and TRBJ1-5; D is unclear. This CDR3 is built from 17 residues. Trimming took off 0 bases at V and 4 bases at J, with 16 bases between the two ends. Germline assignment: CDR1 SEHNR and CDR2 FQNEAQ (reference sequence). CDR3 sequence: CASSLALGRPGNQPQHF. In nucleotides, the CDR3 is TGTGCCAGCAGCTTAGCGCTAGGGCGACCGGGGAATCAGCCCCAGCATTTT.

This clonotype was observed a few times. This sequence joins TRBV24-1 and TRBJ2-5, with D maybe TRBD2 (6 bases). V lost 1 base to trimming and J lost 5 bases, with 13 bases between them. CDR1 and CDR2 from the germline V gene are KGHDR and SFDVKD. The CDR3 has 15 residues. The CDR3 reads CATSDFGQGGETQYF. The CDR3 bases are TGTGCCACCAGTGATTTCGGGCAGGGAGGCGAGACCCAGTACTTC.

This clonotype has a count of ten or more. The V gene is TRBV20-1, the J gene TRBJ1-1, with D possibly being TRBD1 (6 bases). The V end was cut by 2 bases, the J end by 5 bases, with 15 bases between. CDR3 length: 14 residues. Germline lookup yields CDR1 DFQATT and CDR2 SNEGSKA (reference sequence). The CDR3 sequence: CSARSRGGGTEAFF. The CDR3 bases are TGCAGTGCTAGAAGCAGGGGTGGGGGGACTGAAGCTTTCTTT.

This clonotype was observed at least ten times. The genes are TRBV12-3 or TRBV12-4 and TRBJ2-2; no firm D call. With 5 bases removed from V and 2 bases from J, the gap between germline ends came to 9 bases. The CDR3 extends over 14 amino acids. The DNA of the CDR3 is TGTGCCAGCAGTCCGCAGAGAAACACCGGGGAGCTGTTTTTT. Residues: CASSPQRNTGELFF.

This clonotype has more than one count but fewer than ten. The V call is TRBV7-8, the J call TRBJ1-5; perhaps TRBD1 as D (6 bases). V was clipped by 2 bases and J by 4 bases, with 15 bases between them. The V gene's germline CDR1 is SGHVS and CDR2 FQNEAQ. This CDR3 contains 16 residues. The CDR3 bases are TGTGCCAGCAGCTTATGGGGTAGCGGACAGAATCAGCCCCAGCATTTT. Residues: CASSLWGSGQNQPQHF.

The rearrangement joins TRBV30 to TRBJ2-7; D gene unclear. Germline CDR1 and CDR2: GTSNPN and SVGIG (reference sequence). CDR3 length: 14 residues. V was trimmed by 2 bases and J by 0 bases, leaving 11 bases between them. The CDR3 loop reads CAWSITSSSYEQYF. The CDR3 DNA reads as TGTGCCTGGAGTATAACATCGAGCTCCTACGAGCAGTACTTC.

The CDR3 protein is CASRPTGSNIQYF. The CDR3 DNA follows: TGTGCCAGCAGACCAACAGGGTCGAACATTCAGTACTTC. This chain links TRBV12-3 or TRBV12-4 with TRBJ2-4; D is perhaps TRBD1 (6 bases). The CDR3 spans 13 residues. V lost 6 bases and J lost 7, with 13 bases in between.

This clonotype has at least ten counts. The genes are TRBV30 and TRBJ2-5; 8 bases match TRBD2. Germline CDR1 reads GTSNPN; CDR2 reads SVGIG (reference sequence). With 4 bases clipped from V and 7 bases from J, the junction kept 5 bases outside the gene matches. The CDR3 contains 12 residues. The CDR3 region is CAWTGLARTQYF. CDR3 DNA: TGTGCCTGGACCGGACTAGCAAGGACCCAGTACTTC.

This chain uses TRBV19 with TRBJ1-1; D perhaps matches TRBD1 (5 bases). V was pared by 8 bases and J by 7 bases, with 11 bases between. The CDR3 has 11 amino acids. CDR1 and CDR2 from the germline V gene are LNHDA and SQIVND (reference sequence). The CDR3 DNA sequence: TGTGCCAGTGGTCAGGGAAATGAAGCTTTCTTT. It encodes CASGQGNEAFF. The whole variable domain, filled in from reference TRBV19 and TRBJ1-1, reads DGGITQSPKYLFRKEGQNVTLSCEQNLNHDAMYWYRQDPGQGLRLIYYSQIVNDFQKGDIAEGYSVSREKKESFPLTVTSAQKNPTAFYLCASGQGNEAFFGQGTRLTVV.

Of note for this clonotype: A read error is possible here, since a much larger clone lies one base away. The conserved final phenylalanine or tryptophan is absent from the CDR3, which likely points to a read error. CDR3 amino acids: CASSAGTSEETQYL. In nucleotides, the CDR3 is TGTGCCAGCAGTGCCGGGACTAGCGAAGAGACCCAGTACCTC. The chain uses TRBV28 and TRBJ2-5; 10 positions agree with TRBD2. V shed 5 bases and J 3 bases; nucleotides not matched to a gene: 3. Germline values: CDR1 MDHEN, CDR2 SYDVKM. This CDR3 contains 14 residues.

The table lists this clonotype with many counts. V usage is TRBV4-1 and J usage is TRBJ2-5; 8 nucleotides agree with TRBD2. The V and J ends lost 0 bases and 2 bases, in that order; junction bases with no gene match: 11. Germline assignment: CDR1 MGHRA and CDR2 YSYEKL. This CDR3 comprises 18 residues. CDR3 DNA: TGCGCCAGCAGCCAAGATCGGTCCCAGCGGGGGACGCAAGAGACCCAGTACTTC. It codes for CASSQDRSQRGTQETQYF.